The text below deals with one T cell receptor (beta chain). Its antigen remains unknown. The data derive from a study of cytotoxic CD8 clonotypes in ibrutinib-treated CLL. Overall study findings and caveats: Public clonotypes, found uncommonly, either contracted or stayed stable on treatment. Pretreatment clonality was elevated relative to age-matched healthy donors and paralleled circulating CD8+ T-cell counts.

Trimming stripped 4 bases from V and 8 bases from J, with 15 bases between. Germline assignment: CDR1 SGDLS and CDR2 YYNGEE. There are 13 residues in the CDR3. Assay used: immunoSEQ multiplex PCR; TCRdb lists only in-frame clones, some missing. The sample has 110,000 to 150,000 clones; 70% to 80% are singletons. The source material was PBMCs, sampled after 24 months of ibrutinib treatment. The genes are TRBV9 and TRBJ1-2; tentatively, D is TRBD1 (6 bases). The TCR sequence derives from a human donor with chronic lymphocytic leukemia. The CDR3 nucleotides read TGTGCCAGCAGCCAGGACAGTTTAGCAGGCTACACCTTC. This translates into CASSQDSLAGYTF.